The rows below give T cell receptor beta chains drawn from one sample of a study of blood T cell repertoires in COVID-19. Clones were read by immunoSEQ multiplex PCR, and TCRdb kept only the in-frame ones, dropping some. The sample consists of nearly 95,000 clones, around 87% of them appearing once. The sequencing input was peripheral blood. The receptors were gathered from a human donor with acute or convalescent COVID-19. The donor label of this sample is uncertain. Both conserved end residues are trimmed from each CDR3. Each record gives: V gene, clone size, CDR3 protein. Clone size, where shown, is once, few, many, or a class for clones that have expanded.

V gene: TRBV2; clone size: .; CDR3 protein: ASSEYRGVGNSPLH
V gene: TRBV5-5; clone size: .; CDR3 protein: ASSLWTGMNTEAF
V gene: TRBV18; clone size: once; CDR3 protein: ASSLKKNTGRDSNQPQH
V gene: TRBV4-1; clone size: few; CDR3 protein: ASSQNSGTEAF
V gene: TRBV6-5; clone size: .; CDR3 protein: ASSYLSEAF
V gene: TRBV6-5; clone size: .; CDR3 protein: ASTAPGVNTEAF
V gene: TRBV7-3; clone size: .; CDR3 protein: ASSSVGGDNIQY
V gene: TRBV12-3/TRBV12-4; clone size: .; CDR3 protein: ASSLARRDIQY
V gene: TRBV4-3; clone size: .; CDR3 protein: ASSQAYENEQF
V gene: TRBV28; clone size: .; CDR3 protein: ASSLISGGAYEQY
V gene: TRBV7-7; clone size: .; CDR3 protein: ASSLGGGGTDTQY
V gene: TRBV4-1; clone size: .; CDR3 protein: ASSQNRDNTEAF
V gene: TRBV12-3/TRBV12-4; clone size: once; CDR3 protein: ASSLGGTYEQY
V gene: TRBV6-5; clone size: few; CDR3 protein: ASSYRPGVRNTEAF
V gene: TRBV28; clone size: once; CDR3 protein: ASSPQGVEGYT
V gene: TRBV28; clone size: few; CDR3 protein: AIGRGDRAVHEQY
V gene: TRBV28; clone size: .; CDR3 protein: ASSVGGQINTGELF
V gene: TRBV10-3; clone size: .; CDR3 protein: AISEGPQQVISY
V gene: TRBV19; clone size: few; CDR3 protein: ASTETHSGNTIY
V gene: TRBV4-1; clone size: .; CDR3 protein: ASSQAGTSGPTYTQY
V gene: TRBV5-6; clone size: .; CDR3 protein: ASSFGVDTEAF
V gene: TRBV28; clone size: .; CDR3 protein: ASSPQGVFGNQPQH
V gene: TRBV7-6; clone size: .; CDR3 protein: ASSLDGRTDSPLH
V gene: TRBV9; clone size: .; CDR3 protein: ASSAGGPSSNQPQH
V gene: TRBV5-6; clone size: few; CDR3 protein: ASRTGTGVNLEQY
V gene: TRBV7-9; clone size: .; CDR3 protein: ASSLVAGGSYEQY
V gene: TRBV7-8; clone size: .; CDR3 protein: ASSSRLAGSTDTQY
V gene: TRBV19; clone size: .; CDR3 protein: ASRAGGVEQY
V gene: TRBV5-6; clone size: .; CDR3 protein: ASSLPTGSGNTIY
V gene: TRBV10-3; clone size: few; CDR3 protein: AISDYDRGGLYGYT
V gene: TRBV15; clone size: .; CDR3 protein: ATSRQEGNRGSNSPLH
V gene: TRBV19; clone size: once; CDR3 protein: ASKAGRNTGELF
V gene: TRBV20-1; clone size: few; CDR3 protein: SASRVDGYT
V gene: TRBV3-1/TRBV3-2; clone size: .; CDR3 protein: ASSRTGFNQPQH
V gene: TRBV13; clone size: .; CDR3 protein: ASSEGLRSYEQY
V gene: TRBV28; clone size: .; CDR3 protein: ASSLAPMRGLGNYGYT
V gene: TRBV28; clone size: .; CDR3 protein: ASARGGEYGYT
V gene: TRBV18; clone size: .; CDR3 protein: ASSPGTGEGTGELF
V gene: TRBV5-1; clone size: .; CDR3 protein: ASSARGGLEQF
V gene: TRBV27; clone size: .; CDR3 protein: ASSLGFRGNYGYT
V gene: TRBV20-1; clone size: .; CDR3 protein: SAHQDTEAF
V gene: TRBV7-3; clone size: .; CDR3 protein: ASSSDREAEAF
V gene: TRBV6-1; clone size: .; CDR3 protein: ASSEEGQGSIAKNIQY
V gene: TRBV5-1; clone size: .; CDR3 protein: ASSLGRYTDTQY
V gene: TRBV5-1; clone size: once; CDR3 protein: ASSMGLAGNQETQY
V gene: TRBV5-1; clone size: .; CDR3 protein: ASSFSGAAYEQY
V gene: TRBV28; clone size: .; CDR3 protein: ASTLLQGTDTQY
V gene: TRBV21-1; clone size: .; CDR3 protein: ASSRGSNEKLF
V gene: TRBV19; clone size: .; CDR3 protein: ASIERGGSYNEQF